The clone carrying this T cell receptor (beta chain) was recorded a few times. This entry comes from a study of graft-versus-host responses after intestinal transplantation. Assay used: immunoSEQ multiplex PCR; TCRdb lists only in-frame clones, some missing. The repertoire has over 15,000 clones, around nine tenths of them found once; the top ten carry about a tenth. Trimming removed 4 bases from V and 6 bases from J, with 10 bases in between. Germline V gives CDR1 MNHEY, CDR2 SVGAGI. The CDR3 totals 12 residues. This chain joins TRBV6-5 and TRBJ2-7; the D is unclear. The sequences come from PBMCs, collected about 230 days after intestinal transplant. This clonotype originated in a human patient who received an intestinal transplant, so some T cells may come from the graft donor. The CDR3 sequence is CASSSHSGEQYF. Here the CDR3 DNA reads TGTGCCAGCAGTTCTCATTCGGGCGAGCAGTACTTC.